This is a list of T cell receptor beta chains from one sample in a study of post-analysis software for immune sequencing data. TCRdb reprocessed the PCR reads with MiXCR, giving one entry per CDR3 protein. This sample yields approximately 570,000 distinct CDR3 sequences, of which roughly two fifths are seen a single time; 1.7% belongs to the top ten. The sequenced sample consisted of blood. Receptor source: a girl aged 10 to 17 with multiple sclerosis. Each CDR3 is given with its conserved first and last residue. The D gene is left open where the match is weak. The size of a clone is reported for some rows only, either as once, few or many, or as a class for expanded clones.

cdr3_aa cdr3_nt j_call v_call d_call clone_size
CASSFGGILYEQYF TGTGCCAGCAGTTTTGGGGGGATATTGTACGAGCAGTACTTC TRBJ2-7 TRBV12-3/TRBV12-4 NA NA
CSVDPALGGYTF TGCAGCGTTGACCCAGCCCTCGGCGGCTACACCTTC TRBJ1-2 TRBV29-1 NA many
CSARDGGGQYF TGCAGTGCTAGAGATGGTGGGGGGCAGTACTTC TRBJ2-5 TRBV20-1 NA NA
CAISETGVSSGANVLTF TGTGCCATCAGTGAGACAGGGGTGAGCTCTGGGGCCAACGTCCTGACTTTC TRBJ2-6 TRBV10-3 TRBD1 NA
CASKKFQSVYNEQFF TGTGCCAGCAAAAAGTTCCAATCAGTCTACAATGAGCAGTTCTTC TRBJ2-1 TRBV6-5 NA few
CAIREREVYNEQFF TGTGCCATCAGAGAGCGGGAGGTTTACAATGAGCAGTTCTTC TRBJ2-1 TRBV10-3 TRBD2 few
CSARPPHSSDSYGYTF TGCAGTGCTAGACCCCCACACTCTTCGGACAGTTATGGCTACACCTTC TRBJ1-2 TRBV20-1 NA NA
CSADRGVSNQPQHF TGCAGTGCTGACAGGGGCGTTAGCAATCAGCCCCAGCATTTT TRBJ1-5 TRBV20-1 TRBD1 NA
CASSWTSVEQYF TGTGCCAGCAGCTGGACTAGTGTGGAGCAGTACTTC TRBJ2-7 TRBV12-3/TRBV12-4 TRBD2 few
CASSLRSGRSNEQFF TGTGCCAGCAGCTTACGTAGCGGGAGGTCGAATGAGCAGTTCTTC TRBJ2-1 TRBV7-9 TRBD2 NA
CASSPDTVANYGYTF TGTGCCAGCAGCCCAGACACCGTCGCTAACTATGGCTACACCTTC TRBJ1-2 TRBV3-1 NA NA
CASSGGLDRNEQFF TGCGCCAGCAGCGGGGGACTCGACCGCAATGAGCAGTTCTTC TRBJ2-1 TRBV5-1 NA few
CASSQETPEQFF TGTGCCAGCAGCCAAGAAACCCCTGAGCAGTTCTTC TRBJ2-1 TRBV3-1 NA few
CASSYSGGGTYSPLHF TGTGCCAGCAGTTACTCGGGAGGGGGTACCTATTCACCCCTCCACTTT TRBJ1-6 TRBV6-5 NA NA
CASSLGGDPHFSTDAQYF TGTGCCAGCAGTCTCGGTGGGGACCCTCACTTTAGCACAGATGCGCAGTATTTT TRBJ2-3 TRBV12-3/TRBV12-4 NA NA